A selection of T cell receptor beta chains follows, all from one sample in a study of PD-L1 blockade in urothelial cancer. The table came from immunoSEQ multiplex PCR; TCRdb's copy has only in-frame clones and leaves some out. The table records 55,000 to 70,000 clones, roughly 80% of them present only once. Source: PBMCs, taken around atezolizumab (anti-PD-L1) treatment. Receptors were obtained from a man between 65 and 85 years old with urothelial cancer. CDR3s include the opening cysteine and the closing phenylalanine or tryptophan. The D gene is left open where the match is weak. The size field is filled for only some rows; it gives once, few, many or a size class.

v_gene: TRBV29-1; d_gene: TRBD2; j_gene: TRBJ2-1; abundance: -; len: 15; CDR3nt: TGCAGCGTTGAAGAAGGACTAGCGGCCGTCGGTGAGCAGTTCTTC; CDR3aa: CSVEEGLAAVGEQFF
v_gene: TRBV28; d_gene: TRBD2; j_gene: TRBJ2-1; abundance: -; len: 17; CDR3nt: TGTGCCAGCAGTTCCGGACTAGCGGGAGGGACCCACAATGAGCAGTTCTTC; CDR3aa: CASSSGLAGGTHNEQFF
v_gene: TRBV4-1; d_gene: -; j_gene: TRBJ1-2; abundance: few; len: 15; CDR3nt: TGCGCCAGCAGCCAAGATTACCCAGTGGCTTATGGCTACACCTTC; CDR3aa: CASSQDYPVAYGYTF
v_gene: TRBV27; d_gene: TRBD1; j_gene: TRBJ1-2; abundance: -; len: 15; CDR3nt: TGTGCCAGTTTTGGACAGGGGGCGATAGGCTATGGCTACACCTTC; CDR3aa: CASFGQGAIGYGYTF
v_gene: TRBV9; d_gene: TRBD1; j_gene: TRBJ2-6; abundance: -; len: 17; CDR3nt: TGTGCCAGCAGCGTAGGGACAGGACAGCCTGGGGCCAACGTCCTGACTTTC; CDR3aa: CASSVGTGQPGANVLTF
v_gene: TRBV27; d_gene: TRBD2; j_gene: TRBJ2-3; abundance: -; len: 20; CDR3nt: TGTGCCAGCAGTTTACGAAACCTAGCGGGAGGGCCGGGGAGCACAGATACGCAGTATTTT; CDR3aa: CASSLRNLAGGPGSTDTQYF
v_gene: TRBV9; d_gene: -; j_gene: TRBJ1-3; abundance: -; len: 14; CDR3nt: TGTGCCAGCAGCGTGGGGCTCGAAGGGAACACCATATATTTT; CDR3aa: CASSVGLEGNTIYF
v_gene: TRBV25-1; d_gene: -; j_gene: TRBJ1-2; abundance: -; len: 14; CDR3nt: TGTGCCAGCGGCCCAAACCAGGGGCAATATGGCTACACCTTC; CDR3aa: CASGPNQGQYGYTF
v_gene: TRBV1; d_gene: -; j_gene: TRBJ1-1; abundance: -; len: 14; CDR3nt: TGCACCAGCGGGGTTCAGGGCTTGAACACTGAAGCTTTCTTT; CDR3aa: CTSGVQGLNTEAFF
v_gene: TRBV6-5; d_gene: TRBD2; j_gene: TRBJ2-1; abundance: -; len: 15; CDR3nt: TGTGCCAGCAGTTACTCGGGGGGGTTCGGCAATGAGCAGTTCTTC; CDR3aa: CASSYSGGFGNEQFF
v_gene: TRBV28; d_gene: -; j_gene: TRBJ2-7; abundance: -; len: 17; CDR3nt: TGTGCCAGCCCACCCCCGGATGCTAGCCCCCTGGGCTACGAGCAGTACTTC; CDR3aa: CASPPPDASPLGYEQYF
v_gene: TRBV11-1; d_gene: TRBD2; j_gene: TRBJ2-3; abundance: once; len: 16; CDR3nt: TGTGCCAGCGGCCGACGACTAGCGGGAGCGACAGATACGCAGTATTTT; CDR3aa: CASGRRLAGATDTQYF
v_gene: TRBV19; d_gene: -; j_gene: TRBJ1-1; abundance: -; len: 15; CDR3nt: TGTGCCAGTAGTATAGATCAGGGGTGGAACACTGAAGCTTTCTTT; CDR3aa: CASSIDQGWNTEAFF
v_gene: TRBV19; d_gene: TRBD1; j_gene: TRBJ1-2; abundance: once; len: 15; CDR3nt: TGTGCCAGTAGGCGCCGGGACAGGGGTATCTATGGCTACACCTTC; CDR3aa: CASRRRDRGIYGYTF
v_gene: TRBV28; d_gene: -; j_gene: TRBJ2-1; abundance: -; len: 15; CDR3nt: TGTGCCAGCAGTTTCCAGGGGACCCCTTACAATGAGCAGTTCTTC; CDR3aa: CASSFQGTPYNEQFF
v_gene: TRBV12-5; d_gene: -; j_gene: TRBJ2-1; abundance: few; len: 13; CDR3nt: TGTGCTAGTGGTTTGGACGGGTTCGCTGAGCAGTTCTTC; CDR3aa: CASGLDGFAEQFF
v_gene: TRBV19; d_gene: TRBD1; j_gene: TRBJ2-7; abundance: -; len: 13; CDR3nt: TGTGCCAGTAGTAGCGGACAGGGGCGGGAGCAGTACTTC; CDR3aa: CASSSGQGREQYF